The source of this T cell receptor (beta chain) is a study of control samples from healthy donors and cancer patients. J was trimmed by 4 bases and V by 3 bases; bases with no gene match: 4. Germline V lookup: CDR1 SGHTA, CDR2 FQGNSA. The CDR3 loop spans 15 amino acids. Using immunoSEQ multiplex PCR, the repertoire was profiled, and TCRdb retains in-frame clones only, with some absent. The sample records almost 90,000 clones, 86% being singletons. This receptor was taken from a man aged 25-45 years in good health. The chain couples TRBV7-2 to TRBJ2-7, with 12 bases matching TRBD2. Material: blood. In nucleotides, the CDR3 is TGTGCCAGCAGCTTTCCTAGCGGGGGGGAGTACGAGCAGTACTTC. It codes for CASSFPSGGEYEQYF. Complete variable domain (other parts from reference TRBV7-2 and TRBJ2-7): GAGVSQSPSNKVTEKGKDVELRCDPISGHTALYWYRQSLGQGLEFLIYFQGNSAPDKSGLPSDRFSAERTGGSVSTLTIQRTQQEDSAVYLCASSFPSGGEYEQYFGPGTRLTVT.